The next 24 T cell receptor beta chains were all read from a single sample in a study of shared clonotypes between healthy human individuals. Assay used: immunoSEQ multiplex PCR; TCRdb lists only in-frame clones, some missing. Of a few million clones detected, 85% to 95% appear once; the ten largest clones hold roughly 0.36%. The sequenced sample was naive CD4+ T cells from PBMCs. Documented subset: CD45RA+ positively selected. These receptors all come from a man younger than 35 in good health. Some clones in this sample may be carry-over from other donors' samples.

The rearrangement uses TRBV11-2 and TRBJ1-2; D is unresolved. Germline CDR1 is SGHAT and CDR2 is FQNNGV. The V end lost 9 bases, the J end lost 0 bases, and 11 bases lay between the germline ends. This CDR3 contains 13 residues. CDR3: CASRRGANYGYTF. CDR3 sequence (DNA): TGTGCCAGTAGGCGGGGAGCTAACTATGGCTACACCTTC.

CDR3 nucleotides: TGCGCCAGCAGCAACGACAGGGTTGCTGAAAAACTGTTTTTT. Encoded protein: CASSNDRVAEKLFF. V gene TRBV5-1 combines with J gene TRBJ1-4, with TRBD1 identical over 7 bases. CDR1 is SGHRS and CDR2 is YFSETQ in the germline V gene. The CDR3 runs 14 residues. The trim removed 4 bases at V and 7 bases at J, leaving 7 bases unmatched.

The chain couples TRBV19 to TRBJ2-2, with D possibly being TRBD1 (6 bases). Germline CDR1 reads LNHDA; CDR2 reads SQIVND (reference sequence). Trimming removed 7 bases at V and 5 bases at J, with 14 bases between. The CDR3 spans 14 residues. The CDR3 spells CASTARGRTGELFF. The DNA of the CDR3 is TGTGCCAGTACCGCCAGGGGCAGGACCGGGGAGCTGTTTTTT.

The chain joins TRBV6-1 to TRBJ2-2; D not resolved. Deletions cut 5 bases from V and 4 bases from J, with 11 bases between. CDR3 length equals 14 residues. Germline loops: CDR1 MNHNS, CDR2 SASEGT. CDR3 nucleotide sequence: TGTGCCAGCAGTCCCTTAATCGGCACCGGGGAGCTGTTTTTT. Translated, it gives CASSPLIGTGELFF.

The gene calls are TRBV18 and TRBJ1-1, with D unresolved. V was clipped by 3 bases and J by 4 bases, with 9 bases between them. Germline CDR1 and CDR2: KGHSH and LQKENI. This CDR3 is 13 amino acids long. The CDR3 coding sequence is TGTGCCAGCTCACCGAAAGGGCTCACTGAAGCTTTCTTT. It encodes CASSPKGLTEAFF.

CDR3 in DNA: TGTGCCTGGAGTGTTCTCGGACCTAGCGCCTACCAAGAGACCCAGTACTTC. Its protein product is CAWSVLGPSAYQETQYF. This rearrangement joins TRBV30 to TRBJ2-5; TRBD2 is a possible D gene (6 bases). Trimming pared 0 bases from V and 0 bases from J, leaving 17 bases between. Germline V gene sequence: CDR1 GTSNPN, CDR2 SVGIG (reference sequence). The length of the CDR3 is 17 residues.

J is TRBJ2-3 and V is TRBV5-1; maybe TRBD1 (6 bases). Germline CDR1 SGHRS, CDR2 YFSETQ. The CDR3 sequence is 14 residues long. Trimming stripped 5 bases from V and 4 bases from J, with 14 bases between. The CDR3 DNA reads TGCGCCAGCAGGACAGGACTGGGCCCAGATACGCAGTATTTT. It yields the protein CASRTGLGPDTQYF. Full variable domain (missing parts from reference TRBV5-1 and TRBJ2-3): KAGVTQTPRYLIKTRGQQVTLSCSPISGHRSVSWYQQTPGQGLQFLFEYFSETQRNKGNFPGRFSGRQFSNSRSEMNVSTLELGDSALYLCASRTGLGPDTQYFGPGTRLTVL.

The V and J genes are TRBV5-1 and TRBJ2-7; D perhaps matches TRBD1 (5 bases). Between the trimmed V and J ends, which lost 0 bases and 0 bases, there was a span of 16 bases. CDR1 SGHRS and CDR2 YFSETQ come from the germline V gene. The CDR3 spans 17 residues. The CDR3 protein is CASSLGVRQGTSYEQYF. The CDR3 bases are TGCGCCAGCAGCTTGGGGGTCCGGCAGGGCACCTCCTACGAGCAGTACTTC.

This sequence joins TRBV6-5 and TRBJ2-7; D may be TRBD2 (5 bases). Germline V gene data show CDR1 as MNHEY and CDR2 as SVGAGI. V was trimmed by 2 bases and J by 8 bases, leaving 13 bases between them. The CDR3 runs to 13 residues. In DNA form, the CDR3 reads TGTGCCAGCAGTTACGGGCTAGCAGCTCAGCAGTACTTC. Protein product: CASSYGLAAQQYF.

The CDR3 coding sequence is TGCGCCAGCAGCCGACTCGGGACTAGCGTCTCCTACGAGCAGTACTTC. Its translation: CASSRLGTSVSYEQYF. The rearrangement joins TRBV5-1 to TRBJ2-7; 10 bases line up with TRBD2. The CDR3 length is 16 residues. V shed 4 bases and J 0 bases; nucleotides not matched to a gene: 7. CDR1 is SGHRS and CDR2 is YFSETQ in the germline V gene. Variable domain in full (rest from reference TRBV5-1 and TRBJ2-7): KAGVTQTPRYLIKTRGQQVTLSCSPISGHRSVSWYQQTPGQGLQFLFEYFSETQRNKGNFPGRFSGRQFSNSRSEMNVSTLELGDSALYLCASSRLGTSVSYEQYFGPGTRLTVT.

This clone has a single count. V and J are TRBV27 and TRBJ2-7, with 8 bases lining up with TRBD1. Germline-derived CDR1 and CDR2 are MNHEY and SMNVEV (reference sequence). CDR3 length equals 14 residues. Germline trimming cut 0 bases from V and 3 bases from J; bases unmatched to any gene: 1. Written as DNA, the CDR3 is TGTGCCAGCAGTTTATCGGGACAGGTCTACGAGCAGTACTTC. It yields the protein CASSLSGQVYEQYF.

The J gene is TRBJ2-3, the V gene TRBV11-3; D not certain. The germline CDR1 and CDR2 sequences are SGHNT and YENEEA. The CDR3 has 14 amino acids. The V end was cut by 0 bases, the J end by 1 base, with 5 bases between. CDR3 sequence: CASSLDAGTDTQYF. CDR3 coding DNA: TGTGCCAGCAGCTTAGACGCCGGCACAGATACGCAGTATTTT.

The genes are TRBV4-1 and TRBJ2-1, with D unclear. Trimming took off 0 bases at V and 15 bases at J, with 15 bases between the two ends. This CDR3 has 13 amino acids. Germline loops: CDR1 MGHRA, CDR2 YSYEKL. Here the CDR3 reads CASSQDLRLPRFF. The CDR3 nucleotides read TGCGCCAGCAGCCAAGATTTAAGGCTCCCCCGGTTCTTC.

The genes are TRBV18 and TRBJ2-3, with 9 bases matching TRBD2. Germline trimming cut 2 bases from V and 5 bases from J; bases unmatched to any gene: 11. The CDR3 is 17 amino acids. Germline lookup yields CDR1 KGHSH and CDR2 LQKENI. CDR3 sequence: CASSPYFPGLAVDTQYF. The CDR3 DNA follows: TGTGCCAGCTCACCATACTTCCCGGGACTAGCCGTAGATACGCAGTATTTT. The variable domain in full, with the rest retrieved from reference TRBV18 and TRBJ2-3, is NAGVMQNPRHLVRRRGQEARLRCSPMKGHSHVYWYRQLPEEGLKFMVYLQKENIIDESGMPKERFSAEFPKEGPSILRIQQVVRGDSAAYFCASSPYFPGLAVDTQYFGPGTRLTVL.

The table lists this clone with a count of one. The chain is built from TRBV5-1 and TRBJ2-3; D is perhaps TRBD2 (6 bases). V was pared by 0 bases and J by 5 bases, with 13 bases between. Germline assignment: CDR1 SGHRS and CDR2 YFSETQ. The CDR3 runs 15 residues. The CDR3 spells CASSLERGAGDTQYF. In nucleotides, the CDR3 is TGCGCCAGCAGCTTGGAACGGGGAGCGGGAGATACGCAGTATTTT. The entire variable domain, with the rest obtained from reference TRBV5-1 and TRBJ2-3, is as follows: KAGVTQTPRYLIKTRGQQVTLSCSPISGHRSVSWYQQTPGQGLQFLFEYFSETQRNKGNFPGRFSGRQFSNSRSEMNVSTLELGDSALYLCASSLERGAGDTQYFGPGTRLTVL.

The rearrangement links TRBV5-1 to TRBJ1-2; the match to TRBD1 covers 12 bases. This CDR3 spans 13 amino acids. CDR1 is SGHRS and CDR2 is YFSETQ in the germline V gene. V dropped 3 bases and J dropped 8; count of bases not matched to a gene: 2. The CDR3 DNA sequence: TGCGCCAGCAGCTATGGGACAGGGGGCGGCTACACCTTC. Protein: CASSYGTGGGYTF.

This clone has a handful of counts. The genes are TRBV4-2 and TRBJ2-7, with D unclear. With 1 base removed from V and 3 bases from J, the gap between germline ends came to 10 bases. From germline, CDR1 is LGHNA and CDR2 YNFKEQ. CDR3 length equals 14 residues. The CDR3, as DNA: TGTGCCAGCAGCCAAGCTGCGACGATCTACGAGCAGTACTTC. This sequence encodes CASSQAATIYEQYF.

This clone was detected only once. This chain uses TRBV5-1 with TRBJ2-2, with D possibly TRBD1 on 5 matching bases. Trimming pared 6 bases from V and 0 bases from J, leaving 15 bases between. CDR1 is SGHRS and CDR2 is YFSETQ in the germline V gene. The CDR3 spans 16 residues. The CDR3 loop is CASTPSGKSNTGELFF. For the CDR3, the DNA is TGCGCCAGCACCCCCTCAGGGAAATCGAACACCGGGGAGCTGTTTTTT.

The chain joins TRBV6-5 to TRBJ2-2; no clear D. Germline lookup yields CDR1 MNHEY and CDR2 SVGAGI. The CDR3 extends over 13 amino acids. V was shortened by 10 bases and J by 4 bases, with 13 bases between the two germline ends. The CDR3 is CATYAIGTGELFF. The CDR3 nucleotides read TGTGCCACCTACGCAATCGGCACCGGGGAGCTGTTTTTT.

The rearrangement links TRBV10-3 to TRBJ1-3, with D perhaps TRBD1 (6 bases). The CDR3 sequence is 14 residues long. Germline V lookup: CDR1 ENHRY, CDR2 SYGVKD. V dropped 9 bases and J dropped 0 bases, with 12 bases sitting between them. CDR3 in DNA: TGTGCCATACAGGGCCCCCTCTCTGGAAACACCATATATTTT. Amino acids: CAIQGPLSGNTIYF.

The CDR3 coding sequence is TGTGCCAGCAGCGTAGGGGATAGGGGGCTAGGAGGAAACACCATATATTTT. As protein: CASSVGDRGLGGNTIYF. The rearrangement links TRBV9 to TRBJ1-3, with 7 positions matching TRBD1. The CDR3 consists of 17 residues. V dropped 0 bases and J dropped 4; count of bases not matched to a gene: 10. CDR1 is SGDLS and CDR2 is YYNGEE in the germline V gene.

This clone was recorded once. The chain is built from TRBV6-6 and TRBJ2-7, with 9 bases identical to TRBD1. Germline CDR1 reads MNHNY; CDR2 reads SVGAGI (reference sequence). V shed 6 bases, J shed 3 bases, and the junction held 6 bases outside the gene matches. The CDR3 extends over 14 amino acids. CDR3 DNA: TGTGCCAGCAGACCGACAGGGGGGAACTACGAGCAGTACTTC. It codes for CASRPTGGNYEQYF.

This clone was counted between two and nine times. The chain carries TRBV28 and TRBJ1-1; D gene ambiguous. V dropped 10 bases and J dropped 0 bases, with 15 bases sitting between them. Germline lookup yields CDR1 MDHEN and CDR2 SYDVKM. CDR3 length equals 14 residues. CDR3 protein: CATTNPEMNTEAFF. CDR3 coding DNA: TGTGCCACCACTAACCCGGAGATGAACACTGAAGCTTTCTTT.

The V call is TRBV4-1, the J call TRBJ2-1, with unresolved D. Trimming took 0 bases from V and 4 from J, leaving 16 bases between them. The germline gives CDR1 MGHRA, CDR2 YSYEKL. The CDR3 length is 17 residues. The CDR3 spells CASSQDLWGYNYNEQFF. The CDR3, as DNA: TGCGCCAGCAGCCAAGATCTTTGGGGATACAATTACAATGAGCAGTTCTTC.